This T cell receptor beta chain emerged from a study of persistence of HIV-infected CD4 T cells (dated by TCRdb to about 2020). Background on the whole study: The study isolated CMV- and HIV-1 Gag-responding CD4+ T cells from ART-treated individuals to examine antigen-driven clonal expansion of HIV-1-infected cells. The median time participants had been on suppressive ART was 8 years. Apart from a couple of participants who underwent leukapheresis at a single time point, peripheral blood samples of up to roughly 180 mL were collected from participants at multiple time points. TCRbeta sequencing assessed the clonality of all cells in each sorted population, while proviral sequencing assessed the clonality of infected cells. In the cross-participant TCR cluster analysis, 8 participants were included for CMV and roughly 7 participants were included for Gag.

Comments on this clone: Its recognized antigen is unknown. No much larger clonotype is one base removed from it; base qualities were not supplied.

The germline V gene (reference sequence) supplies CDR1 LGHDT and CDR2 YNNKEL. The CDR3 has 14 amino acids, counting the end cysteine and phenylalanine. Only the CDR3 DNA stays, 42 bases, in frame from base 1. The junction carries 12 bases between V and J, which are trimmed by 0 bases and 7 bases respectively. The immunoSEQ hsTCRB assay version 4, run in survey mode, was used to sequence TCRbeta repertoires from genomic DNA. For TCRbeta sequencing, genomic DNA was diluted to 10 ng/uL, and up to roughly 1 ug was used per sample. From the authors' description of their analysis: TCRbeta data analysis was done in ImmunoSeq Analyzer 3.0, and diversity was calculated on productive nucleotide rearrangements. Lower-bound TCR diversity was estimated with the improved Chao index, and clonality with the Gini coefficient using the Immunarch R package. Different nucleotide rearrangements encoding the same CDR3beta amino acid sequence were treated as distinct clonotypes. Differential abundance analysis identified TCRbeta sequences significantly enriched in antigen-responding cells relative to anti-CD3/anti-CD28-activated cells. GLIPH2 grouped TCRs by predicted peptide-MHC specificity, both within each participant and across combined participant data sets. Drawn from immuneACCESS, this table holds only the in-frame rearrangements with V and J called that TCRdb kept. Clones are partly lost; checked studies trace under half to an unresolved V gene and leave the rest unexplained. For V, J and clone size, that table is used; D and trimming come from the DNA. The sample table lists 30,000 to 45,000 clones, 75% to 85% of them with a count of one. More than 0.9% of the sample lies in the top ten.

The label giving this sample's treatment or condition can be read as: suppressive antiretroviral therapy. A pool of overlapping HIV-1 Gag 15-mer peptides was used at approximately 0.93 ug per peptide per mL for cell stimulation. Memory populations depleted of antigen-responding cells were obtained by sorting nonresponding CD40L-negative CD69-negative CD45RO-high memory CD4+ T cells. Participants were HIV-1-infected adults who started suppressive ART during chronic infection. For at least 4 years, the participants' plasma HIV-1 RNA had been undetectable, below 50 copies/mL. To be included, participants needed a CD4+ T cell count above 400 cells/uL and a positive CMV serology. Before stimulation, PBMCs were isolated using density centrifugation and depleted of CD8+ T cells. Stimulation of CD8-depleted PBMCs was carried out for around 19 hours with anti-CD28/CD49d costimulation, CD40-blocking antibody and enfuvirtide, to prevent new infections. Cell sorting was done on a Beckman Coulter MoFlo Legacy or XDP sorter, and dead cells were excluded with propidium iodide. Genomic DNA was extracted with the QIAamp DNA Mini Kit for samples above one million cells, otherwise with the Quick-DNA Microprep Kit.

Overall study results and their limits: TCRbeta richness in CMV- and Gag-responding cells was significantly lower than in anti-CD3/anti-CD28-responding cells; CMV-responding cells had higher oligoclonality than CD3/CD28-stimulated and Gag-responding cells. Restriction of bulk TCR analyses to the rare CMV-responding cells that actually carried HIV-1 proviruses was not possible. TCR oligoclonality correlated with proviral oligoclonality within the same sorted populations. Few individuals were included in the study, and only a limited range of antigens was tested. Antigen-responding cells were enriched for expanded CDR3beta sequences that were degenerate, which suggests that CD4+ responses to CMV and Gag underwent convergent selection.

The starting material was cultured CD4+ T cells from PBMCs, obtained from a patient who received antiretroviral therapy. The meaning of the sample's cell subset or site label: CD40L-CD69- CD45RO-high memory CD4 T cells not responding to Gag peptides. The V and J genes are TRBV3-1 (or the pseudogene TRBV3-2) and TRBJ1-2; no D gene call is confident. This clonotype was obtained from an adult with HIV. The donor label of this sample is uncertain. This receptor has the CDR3 CASSQDRSLGGYTF. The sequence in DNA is TGTGCCAGCAGCCAAGATCGGAGTTTAGGTGGCTACACCTTC.